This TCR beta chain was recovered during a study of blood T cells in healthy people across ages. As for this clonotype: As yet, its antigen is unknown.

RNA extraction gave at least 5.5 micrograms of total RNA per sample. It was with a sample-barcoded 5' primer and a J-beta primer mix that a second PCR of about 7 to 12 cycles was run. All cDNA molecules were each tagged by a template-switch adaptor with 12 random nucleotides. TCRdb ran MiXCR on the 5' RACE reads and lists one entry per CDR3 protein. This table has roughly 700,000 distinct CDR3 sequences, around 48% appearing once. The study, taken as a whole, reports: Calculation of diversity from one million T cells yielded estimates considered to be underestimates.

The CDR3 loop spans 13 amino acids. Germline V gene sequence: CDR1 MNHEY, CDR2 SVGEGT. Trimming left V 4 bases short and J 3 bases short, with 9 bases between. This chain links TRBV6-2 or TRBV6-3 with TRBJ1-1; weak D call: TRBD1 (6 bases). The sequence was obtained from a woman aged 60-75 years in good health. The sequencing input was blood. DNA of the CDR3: TGTGCCAGCAGTTTCGGGACATACACTGAAGCTTTCTTT. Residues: CASSFGTYTEAFF.